This T cell receptor beta chain was sequenced for a study of early T cells in non-severe SARS-CoV-2 infection. Study-wide results and limits: The matching step, a VDJdb search, favored anti-spike CD8 responses and missed private and CD4 specificities.

Trimming removed 5 bases from V and 0 bases from J, with 9 bases in between. CDR1 is LNHDA and CDR2 is SQIVND in the germline V gene (reference sequence). The CDR3 has 14 amino acids. Tagging with unique molecular identifiers was applied to individual cDNA molecules. TCRdb re-called the 5' RACE reads with MiXCR, one entry per CDR3 protein. The sample includes 45,000 to 55,000 distinct CDR3 sequences, roughly 13% seen only once; the top ten take roughly 10%. About this clonotype itself: The antigen remains unidentified. This clone may be a read error of a much larger clone one base away.

V gene TRBV19 combines with J gene TRBJ2-3; D call uncertain. The clonotype originates from an adult who was a healthcare worker with PCR-confirmed SARS-CoV-2 infection or an uninfected control (not recorded which). The sample comprised whole blood. The chain's CDR3 is CASSAYSSTDTQYF. CDR3 DNA: TGTGCCAGTAGTGCCTACTCTAGCACAGATACGCAGTATTTT.